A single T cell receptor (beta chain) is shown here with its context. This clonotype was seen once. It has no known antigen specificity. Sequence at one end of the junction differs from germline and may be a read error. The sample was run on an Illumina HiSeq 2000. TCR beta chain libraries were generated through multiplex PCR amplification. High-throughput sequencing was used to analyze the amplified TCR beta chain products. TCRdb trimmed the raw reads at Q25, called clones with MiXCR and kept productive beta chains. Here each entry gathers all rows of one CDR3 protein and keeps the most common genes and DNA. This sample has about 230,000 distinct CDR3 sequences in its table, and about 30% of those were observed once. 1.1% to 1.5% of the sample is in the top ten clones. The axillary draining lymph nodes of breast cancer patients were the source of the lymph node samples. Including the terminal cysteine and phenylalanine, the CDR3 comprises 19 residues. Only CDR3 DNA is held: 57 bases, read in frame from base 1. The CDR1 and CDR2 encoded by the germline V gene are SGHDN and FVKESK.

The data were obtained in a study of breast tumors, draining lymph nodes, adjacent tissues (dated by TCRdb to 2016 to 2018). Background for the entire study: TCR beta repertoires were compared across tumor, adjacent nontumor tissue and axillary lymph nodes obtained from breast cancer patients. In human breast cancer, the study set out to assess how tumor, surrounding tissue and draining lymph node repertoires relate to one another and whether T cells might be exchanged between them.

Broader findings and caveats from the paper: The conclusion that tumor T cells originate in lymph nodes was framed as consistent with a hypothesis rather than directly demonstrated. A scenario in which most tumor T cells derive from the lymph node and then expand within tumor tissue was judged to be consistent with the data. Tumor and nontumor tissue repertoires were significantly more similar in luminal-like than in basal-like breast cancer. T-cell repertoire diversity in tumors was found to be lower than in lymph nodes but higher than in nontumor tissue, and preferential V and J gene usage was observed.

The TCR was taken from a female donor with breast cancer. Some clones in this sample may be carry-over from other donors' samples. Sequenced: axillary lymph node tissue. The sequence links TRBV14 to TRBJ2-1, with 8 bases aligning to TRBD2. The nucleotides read TGTGCCAGCAGCCCGATAAGGACTGGCGGGGGGCTTTCCTACAATGAGCAGTTCTTT. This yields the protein CASSPIRTGGGLSYNEQFF.